The clone carrying this T cell receptor beta chain was observed a few times. The trim removed 4 bases at V and 2 bases at J, leaving 4 bases unmatched. The germline gives CDR1 SGHRS, CDR2 YFSETQ. The CDR3 consists of 16 residues. The sample belongs to a study of blood T cell repertoires in COVID-19. Overall study context: Some COVID-19 samples were acute and others convalescent; all came from the United States, Italy and Spain. Sample material is recorded as cDNA or gDNA derived from T cells, B-cell-depleted T cells, or PBMCs.

The authors' processing: Reference gene primer amplification yielded estimated nucleated cell counts. Only in-frame clones appear in the TCRdb table, and some are missing; sequencing was by immunoSEQ multiplex PCR. V and J calls plus clone size are reproduced from that table; the DNA served to infer D and trimming. The table shows some 93,000 clones, with less than 90% occurring only once. The chain has TRBV5-1 and TRBJ2-5, with 14 bases lining up with TRBD2. Sample: peripheral blood. The TCR originated in a man in his sixties with acute or convalescent COVID-19. This CDR3 is CASSRGLAGEQETQYF. CDR3 coding DNA: TGCGCCAGCAGCAGGGGACTAGCGGGGGAGCAAGAGACCCAGTACTTC.